This T cell receptor (beta chain) derives from a study of blood T cells in healthy people across ages. General study points: Naive and antigen-experienced cells were not separated, limiting conclusive comparison.

This CDR3 is 15 amino acids long. Germline CDR1 and CDR2: SEHNR and FQNEAQ (reference sequence). For the second PCR, which ran for 7 to 11 cycles, a sample-barcoded 5' primer and a J-beta primer mix were used. A single record per CDR3 protein comes from TCRdb applying MiXCR to the 5' RACE reads. The sample lists about 2 million distinct CDR3 sequences, around half occurring once. Comment on this clonotype: The antigen remains unidentified.

About 10 milliliters of peripheral blood were drawn from each donor into EDTA-treated tubes. Isolation of PBMCs gave at least 7 million cells per sample. The TCR comes from a woman in her forties in good health. The chain is built from TRBV7-9 and TRBJ2-5; 9 bases map to TRBD1. The DNA end lines up better with TRBJ2-7; the J call may be wrong. Source material: blood. The DNA for the CDR3 is TGTGCCAGCAGCCCACGGACAGGGGTAGCGTACGAGCAGTACTTC. Its protein is CASSPRTGVAYEQYF.